The sequence of this TCR beta chain was determined in a study of blood T cells in healthy people across ages. About the research overall: Template switching captured about one barcoded beta molecule per two T cells.

The length of the CDR3 is 15 residues. Per germline, CDR1 SQVTM and CDR2 ANQGSEA. With 7 bases removed from V and 1 base from J, the gap between germline ends came to 20 bases. A second about 7 to 11 cycle PCR used barcoded and J-beta primers. MiXCR was run by TCRdb on the 5' RACE reads, yielding one entry per CDR3 protein. This table holds over a million distinct CDR3 sequences, around 59% found once. V usage is TRBV29-1 and J usage is TRBJ2-7; no firm D call. This receptor was taken from a man aged 18 to 29 in good health. Sample: blood. The chain's CDR3 is CSAGLADHPSYEQYF. Here the CDR3 DNA reads TGCAGCGCCGGTTTGGCCGATCACCCTTCCTACGAGCAGTACTTC.